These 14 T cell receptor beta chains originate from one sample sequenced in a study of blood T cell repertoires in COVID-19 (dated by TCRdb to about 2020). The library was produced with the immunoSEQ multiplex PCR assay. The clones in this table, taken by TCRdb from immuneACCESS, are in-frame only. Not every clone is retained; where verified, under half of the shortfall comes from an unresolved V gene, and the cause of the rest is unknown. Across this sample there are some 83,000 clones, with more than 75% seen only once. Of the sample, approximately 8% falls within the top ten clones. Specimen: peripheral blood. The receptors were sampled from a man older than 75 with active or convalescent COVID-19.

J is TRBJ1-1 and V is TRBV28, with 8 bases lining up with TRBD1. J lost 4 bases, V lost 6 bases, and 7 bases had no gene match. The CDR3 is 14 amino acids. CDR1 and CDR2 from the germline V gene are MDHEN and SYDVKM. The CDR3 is CASRGTGQSTEAFF. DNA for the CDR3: TGTGCCAGCAGAGGGACAGGCCAGAGCACTGAAGCTTTCTTT.

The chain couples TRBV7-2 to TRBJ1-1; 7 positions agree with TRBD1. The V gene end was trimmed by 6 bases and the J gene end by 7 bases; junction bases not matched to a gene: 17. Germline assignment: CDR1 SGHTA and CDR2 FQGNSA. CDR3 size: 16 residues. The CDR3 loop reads CASRSNRAGTDSEAFF. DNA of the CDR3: TGTGCCAGCAGATCTAATAGAGCCGGGACAGATAGTGAAGCTTTCTTT.

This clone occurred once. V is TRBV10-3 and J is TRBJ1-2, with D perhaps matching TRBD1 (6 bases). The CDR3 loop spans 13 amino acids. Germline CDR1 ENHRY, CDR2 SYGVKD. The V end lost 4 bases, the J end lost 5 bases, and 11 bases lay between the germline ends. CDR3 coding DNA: TGTGCCATCAGTGGCAGGGACACTTATGGCTACACCTTC. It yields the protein CAISGRDTYGYTF.

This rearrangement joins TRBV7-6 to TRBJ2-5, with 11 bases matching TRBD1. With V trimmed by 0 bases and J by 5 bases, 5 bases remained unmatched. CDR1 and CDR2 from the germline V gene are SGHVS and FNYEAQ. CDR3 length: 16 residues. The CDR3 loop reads CASSLAGQGGAETQYF. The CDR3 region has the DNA TGTGCCAGCAGCTTAGCGGGACAGGGGGGTGCGGAGACCCAGTACTTC.

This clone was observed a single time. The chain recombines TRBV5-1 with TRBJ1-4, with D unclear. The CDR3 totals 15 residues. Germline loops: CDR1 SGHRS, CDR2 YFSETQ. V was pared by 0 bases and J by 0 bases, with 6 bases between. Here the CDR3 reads CASSLGAATNEKLFF. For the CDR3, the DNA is TGCGCCAGCAGCTTGGGGGCAGCAACTAATGAAAAACTGTTTTTT.

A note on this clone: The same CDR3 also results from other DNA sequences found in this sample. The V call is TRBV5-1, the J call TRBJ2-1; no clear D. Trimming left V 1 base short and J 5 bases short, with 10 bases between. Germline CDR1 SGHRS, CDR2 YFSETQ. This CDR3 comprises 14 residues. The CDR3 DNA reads TGCGCCAGCAGCTTGTCAGGTGACAACAATGAGCAGTTCTTC. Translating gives CASSLSGDNNEQFF.

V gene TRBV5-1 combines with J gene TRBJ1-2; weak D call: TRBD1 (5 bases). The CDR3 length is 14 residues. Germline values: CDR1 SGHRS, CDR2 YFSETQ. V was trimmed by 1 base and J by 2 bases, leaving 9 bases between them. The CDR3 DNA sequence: TGCGCCAGCAGCTTGCGGGGGATCAACTATGGCTACACCTTC. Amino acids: CASSLRGINYGYTF.

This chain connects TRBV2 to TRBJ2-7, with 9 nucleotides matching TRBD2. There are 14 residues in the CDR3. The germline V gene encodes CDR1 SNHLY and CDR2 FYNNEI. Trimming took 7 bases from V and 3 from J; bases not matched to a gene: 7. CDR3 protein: CASMKTSGIYEQYV. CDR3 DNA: TGTGCCAGCATGAAGACTAGCGGCATCTACGAGCAGTACGTC.

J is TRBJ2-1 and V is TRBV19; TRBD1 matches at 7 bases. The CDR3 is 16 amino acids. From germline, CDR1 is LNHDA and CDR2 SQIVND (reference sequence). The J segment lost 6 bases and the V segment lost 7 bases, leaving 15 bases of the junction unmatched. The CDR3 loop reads CASMGATGARGNEQFF. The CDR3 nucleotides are TGTGCCAGTATGGGGGCAACAGGGGCCAGGGGCAATGAGCAGTTCTTC.

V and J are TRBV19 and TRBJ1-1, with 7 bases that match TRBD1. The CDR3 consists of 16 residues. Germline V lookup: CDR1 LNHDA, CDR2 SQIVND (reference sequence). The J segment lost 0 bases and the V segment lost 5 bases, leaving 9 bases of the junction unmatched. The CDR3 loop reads CASSQNHGQVNTEAFF. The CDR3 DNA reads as TGTGCCAGTAGTCAAAATCATGGACAGGTGAACACTGAAGCTTTCTTT.

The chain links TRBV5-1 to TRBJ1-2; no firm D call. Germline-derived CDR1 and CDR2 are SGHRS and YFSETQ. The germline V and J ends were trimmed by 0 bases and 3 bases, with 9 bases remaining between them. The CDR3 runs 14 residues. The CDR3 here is CASSLAGEDYGYTF. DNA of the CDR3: TGCGCCAGCAGCTTGGCCGGTGAGGACTATGGCTACACCTTC.

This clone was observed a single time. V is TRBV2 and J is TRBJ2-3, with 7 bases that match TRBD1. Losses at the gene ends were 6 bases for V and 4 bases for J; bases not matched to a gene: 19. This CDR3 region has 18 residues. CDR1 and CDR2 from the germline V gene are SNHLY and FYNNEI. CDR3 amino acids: CASRSGLGTVRKADTQYF. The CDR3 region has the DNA TGTGCCAGCAGGTCTGGACTTGGGACAGTCCGTAAGGCAGATACGCAGTATTTT.

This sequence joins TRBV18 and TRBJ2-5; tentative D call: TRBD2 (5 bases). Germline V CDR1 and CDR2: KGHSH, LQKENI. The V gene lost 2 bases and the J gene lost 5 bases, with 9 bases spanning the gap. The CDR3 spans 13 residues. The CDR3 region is CASSPSSRETQYF. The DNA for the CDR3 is TGTGCCAGCTCACCATCTAGCCGGGAGACCCAGTACTTC. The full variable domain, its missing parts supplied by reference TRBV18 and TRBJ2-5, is NAGVMQNPRHLVRRRGQEARLRCSPMKGHSHVYWYRQLPEEGLKFMVYLQKENIIDESGMPKERFSAEFPKEGPSILRIQQVVRGDSAAYFCASSPSSRETQYFGPGTRLLVL.

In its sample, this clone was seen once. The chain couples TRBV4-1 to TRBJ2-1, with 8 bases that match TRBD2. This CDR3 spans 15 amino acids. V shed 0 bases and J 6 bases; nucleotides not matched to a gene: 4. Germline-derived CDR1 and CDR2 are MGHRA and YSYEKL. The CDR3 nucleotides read TGCGCCAGCAGCCAAGATTTCGGGGGGGTCAATGAGCAGTTCTTC. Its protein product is CASSQDFGGVNEQFF.